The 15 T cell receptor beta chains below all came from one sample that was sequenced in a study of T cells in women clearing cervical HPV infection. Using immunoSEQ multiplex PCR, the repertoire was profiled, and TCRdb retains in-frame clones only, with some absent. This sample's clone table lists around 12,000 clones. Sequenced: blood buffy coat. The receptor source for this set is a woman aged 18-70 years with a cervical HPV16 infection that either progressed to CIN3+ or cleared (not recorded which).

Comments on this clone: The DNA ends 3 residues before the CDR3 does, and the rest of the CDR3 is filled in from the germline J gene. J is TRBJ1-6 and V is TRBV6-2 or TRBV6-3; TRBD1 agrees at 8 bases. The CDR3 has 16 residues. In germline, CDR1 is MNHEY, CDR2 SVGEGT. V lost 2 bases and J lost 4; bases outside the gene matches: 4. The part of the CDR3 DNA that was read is TGTGCCAGCAGTTACCCAGACAGGGGATATAATTCACCC. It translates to CASSYPDRGYNSP. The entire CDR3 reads CASSYPDRGYNSPLHF.

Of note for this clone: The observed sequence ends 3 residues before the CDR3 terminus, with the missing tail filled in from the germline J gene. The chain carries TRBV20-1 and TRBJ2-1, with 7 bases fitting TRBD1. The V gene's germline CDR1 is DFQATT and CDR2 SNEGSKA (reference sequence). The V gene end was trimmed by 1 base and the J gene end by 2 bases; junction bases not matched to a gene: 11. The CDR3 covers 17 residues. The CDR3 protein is CSARVFSSQGAYNEQFF. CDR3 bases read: TGCAGTGCTAGAGTGTTCTCCAGCCAGGGGGCCTACAATGAG.

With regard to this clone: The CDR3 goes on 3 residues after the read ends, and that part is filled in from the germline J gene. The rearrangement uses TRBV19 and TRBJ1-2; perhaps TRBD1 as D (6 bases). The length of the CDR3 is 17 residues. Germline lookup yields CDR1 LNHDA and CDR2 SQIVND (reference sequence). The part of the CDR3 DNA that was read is TGTGCCAGTAGTTTCGGGACTAGCGGGGGGGCATCCTACGAG. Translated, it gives CASSFGTSGGASYE. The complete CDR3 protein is CASSFGTSGGASYEYTF.

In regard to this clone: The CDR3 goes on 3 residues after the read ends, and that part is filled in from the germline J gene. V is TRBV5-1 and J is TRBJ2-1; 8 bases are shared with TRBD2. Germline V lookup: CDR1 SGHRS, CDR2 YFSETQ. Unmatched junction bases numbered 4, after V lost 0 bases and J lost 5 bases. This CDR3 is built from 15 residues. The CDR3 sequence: CASSLERGGNNEQFF. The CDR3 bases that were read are TGCGCCAGCAGCTTGGAACGGGGGGGAAACAATGAG.

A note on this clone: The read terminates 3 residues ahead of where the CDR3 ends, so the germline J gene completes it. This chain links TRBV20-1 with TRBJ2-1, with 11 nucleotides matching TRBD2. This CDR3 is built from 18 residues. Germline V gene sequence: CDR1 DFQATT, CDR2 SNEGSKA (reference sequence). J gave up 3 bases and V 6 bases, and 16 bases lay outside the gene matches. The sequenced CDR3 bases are TGCAGTGCCGAGGGCGGGTATAGCGGGGGGGTCCTCTACAATGAG. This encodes CSAEGGYSGGVLYNE. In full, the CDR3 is CSAEGGYSGGVLYNEQFF.

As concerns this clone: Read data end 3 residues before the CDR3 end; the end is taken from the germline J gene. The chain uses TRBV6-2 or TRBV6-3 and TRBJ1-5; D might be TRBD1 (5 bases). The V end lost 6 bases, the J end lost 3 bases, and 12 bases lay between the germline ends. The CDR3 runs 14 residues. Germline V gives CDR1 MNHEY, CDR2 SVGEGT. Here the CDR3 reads CASRHGQTNQPQHF. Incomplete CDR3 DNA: TGTGCCAGCAGACACGGACAAACCAATCAGCCC.

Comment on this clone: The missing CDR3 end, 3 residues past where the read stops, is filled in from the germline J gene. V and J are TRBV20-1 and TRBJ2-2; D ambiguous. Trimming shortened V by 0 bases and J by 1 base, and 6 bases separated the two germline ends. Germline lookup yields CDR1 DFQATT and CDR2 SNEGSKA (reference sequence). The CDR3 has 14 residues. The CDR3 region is CSARDAGNTGELFF. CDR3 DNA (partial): TGCAGTGCTAGAGATGCAGGGAACACCGGGGAG.

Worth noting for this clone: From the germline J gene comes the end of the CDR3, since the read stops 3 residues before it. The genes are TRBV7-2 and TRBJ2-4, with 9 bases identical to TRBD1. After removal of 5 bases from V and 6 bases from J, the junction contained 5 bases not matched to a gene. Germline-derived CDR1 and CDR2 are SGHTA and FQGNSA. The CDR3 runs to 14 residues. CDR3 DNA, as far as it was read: TGTGCCAGCAGCGCAACAGGGGGCCGAAACATT. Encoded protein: CASSATGGRNI. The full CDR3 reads CASSATGGRNIQYF.

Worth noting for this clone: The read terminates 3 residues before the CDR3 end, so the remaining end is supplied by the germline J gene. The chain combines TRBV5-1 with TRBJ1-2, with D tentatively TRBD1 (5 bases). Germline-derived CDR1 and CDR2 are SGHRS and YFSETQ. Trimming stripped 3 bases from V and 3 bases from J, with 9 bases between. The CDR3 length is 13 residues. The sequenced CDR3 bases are TGCGCCAGCAGCTCGCAGGGCGACTATGGC. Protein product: CASSSQGDYG. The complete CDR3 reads CASSSQGDYGYTF. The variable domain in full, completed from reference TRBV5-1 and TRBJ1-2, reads KAGVTQTPRYLIKTRGQQVTLSCSPISGHRSVSWYQQTPGQGLQFLFEYFSETQRNKGNFPGRFSGRQFSNSRSEMNVSTLELGDSALYLCASSSQGDYGYTFGSGTRLTVV.

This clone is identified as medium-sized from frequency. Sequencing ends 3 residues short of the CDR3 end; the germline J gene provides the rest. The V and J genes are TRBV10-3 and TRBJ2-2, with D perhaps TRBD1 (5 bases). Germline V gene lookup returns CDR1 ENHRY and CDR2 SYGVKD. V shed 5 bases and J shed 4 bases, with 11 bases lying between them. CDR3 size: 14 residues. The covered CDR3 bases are TGTGCCATCAGTCCCGACAGTGGCACCGGGGAG. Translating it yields CAISPDSGTGE. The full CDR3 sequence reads CAISPDSGTGELFF.

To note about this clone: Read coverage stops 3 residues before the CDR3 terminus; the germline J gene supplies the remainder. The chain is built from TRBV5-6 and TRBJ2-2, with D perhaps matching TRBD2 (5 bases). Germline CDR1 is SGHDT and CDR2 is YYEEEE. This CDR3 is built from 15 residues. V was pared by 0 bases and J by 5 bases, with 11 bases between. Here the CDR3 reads CASSLVGVPTGELFF. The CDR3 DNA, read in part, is TGTGCCAGCAGCTTGGTCGGGGTCCCTACCGGGGAG.

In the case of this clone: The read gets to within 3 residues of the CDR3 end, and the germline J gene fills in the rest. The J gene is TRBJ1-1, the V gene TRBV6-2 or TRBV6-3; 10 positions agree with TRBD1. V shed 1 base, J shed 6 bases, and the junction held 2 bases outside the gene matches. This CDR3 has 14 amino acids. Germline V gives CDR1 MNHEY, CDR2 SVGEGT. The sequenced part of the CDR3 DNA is TGTGCCAGCAGTTACTTGGGACAGGGGTCTGAA. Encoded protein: CASSYLGQGSE. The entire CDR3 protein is CASSYLGQGSEAFF.

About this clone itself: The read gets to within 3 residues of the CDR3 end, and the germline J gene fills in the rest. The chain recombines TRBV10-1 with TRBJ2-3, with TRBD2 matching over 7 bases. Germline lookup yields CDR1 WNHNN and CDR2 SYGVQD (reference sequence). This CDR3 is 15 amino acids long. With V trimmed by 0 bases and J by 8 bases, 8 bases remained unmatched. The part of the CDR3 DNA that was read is TGCGCCAGCAGTGAGTCTGGCGGGGGTCCCCGTACG. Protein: CASSESGGGPRT. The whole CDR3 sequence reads CASSESGGGPRTQYF.

The sequenced part of the CDR3 DNA is TGTGCCTGGACCTCGGGGTCACTGAGCGAAAAG. This codes for CAWTSGSLSEK. The full CDR3 protein reads CAWTSGSLSEKLFF. The V and J genes are TRBV30 and TRBJ2-2; TRBD2 might be the D (5 bases). The DNA ends 3 residues before the CDR3 does, and the rest of the CDR3 is filled in from the germline J gene. Germline assignment: CDR1 GTSNPN and CDR2 SVGIG (reference sequence). The CDR3 consists of 14 residues. The full variable domain, its missing parts supplied by reference TRBV30 and TRBJ2-2, is SQTIHQWPATLVQPVGSPLSLECTVEGTSNPNLYWYRQAAGRGLQLLFYSVGIGQISSEVPQNLSASRPQDRQFILSSKKLLLSDSGFYLCAWTSGSLSEKLFFGEGSRLTVL.

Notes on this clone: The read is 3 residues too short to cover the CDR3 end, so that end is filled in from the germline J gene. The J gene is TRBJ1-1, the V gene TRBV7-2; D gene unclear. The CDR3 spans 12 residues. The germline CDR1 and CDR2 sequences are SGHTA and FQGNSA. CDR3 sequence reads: CASSLDTGLAFF. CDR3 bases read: TGTGCCAGCAGCTTAGATACGGGTTTA.